Presented here are 24 T cell receptor beta chains from one specimen sequenced in a study of vaccination effects on CD4 cells after COVID-19. Antigen specificity for these receptors is unknown. In the ViraFEST assay, antigen-specific CD4+ clonotypes were identified by expansion after peptide-pool stimulation. Once cultured for about 9 days, the cells underwent separation to obtain CD4+ T cells. Infection dated between March and December 2020, before the Alpha, Beta and Delta variants reached the United States. The method was immunoSEQ multiplex PCR; TCRdb's version includes in-frame clones alone and lacks a portion of them. Of around 46,000 clones listed, about 68% are singletons. The specimen was CD4+ T cells from PBMCs cultured with a peptide pool, collected before COVID-19 vaccination. These receptors all stem from a human donor who had a prior SARS-CoV-2 infection.

This clone was seen just once. J is TRBJ1-3 and V is TRBV5-1, with D perhaps matching TRBD1 (6 bases). The CDR3 contains 15 residues. Trimming removed 4 bases from V and 2 bases from J, with 13 bases in between. Looked up from germline, CDR1 is SGHRS and CDR2 is YFSETQ. The CDR3, as DNA: TGCGCCAGCAGCGCCGGGACACAAGCTGGAAACACCATATATTTT. It translates to CASSAGTQAGNTIYF.

The chain joins TRBV18 to TRBJ1-1; TRBD1 matches at 7 bases. J lost 4 bases, V lost 5 bases, and 13 bases had no gene match. Looked up from germline, CDR1 is KGHSH and CDR2 is LQKENI. This CDR3 is built from 16 residues. CDR3 residues: CASSLYQQGRGTEAFF. CDR3 DNA sequence: TGTGCCAGCTCATTATATCAACAGGGGAGGGGCACTGAAGCTTTCTTT. The complete variable domain, with remaining parts taken from reference TRBV18 and TRBJ1-1, reads NAGVMQNPRHLVRRRGQEARLRCSPMKGHSHVYWYRQLPEEGLKFMVYLQKENIIDESGMPKERFSAEFPKEGPSILRIQQVVRGDSAAYFCASSLYQQGRGTEAFFGQGTRLTVV.

The chain carries TRBV2 and TRBJ2-7; the D gene is possibly TRBD1 (6 bases). CDR3 length: 15 amino acids. Germline assignment: CDR1 SNHLY and CDR2 FYNNEI. V lost 7 bases, J lost 1 base, and 17 bases lay in between. Here the CDR3 reads CASTLAGTLSYEQYF. The CDR3 DNA reads TGTGCCAGCACCCTTGCCGGGACATTATCCTACGAGCAGTACTTC. The entire variable domain, with the rest obtained from reference TRBV2 and TRBJ2-7, is as follows: EPEVTQTPSHQVTQMGQEVILRCVPISNHLYFYWYRQILGQKVEFLVSFYNNEISEKSEIFDDQFSVERPDGSNFTLKIRSTKLEDSAMYFCASTLAGTLSYEQYFGPGTRLTVT.

The rearrangement links TRBV5-1 to TRBJ2-2, with 12 bases lining up with TRBD1. The V and J ends lost 7 bases and 6 bases, in that order; junction bases with no gene match: 7. The CDR3 has 15 amino acids. Germline values: CDR1 SGHRS, CDR2 YFSETQ. For the CDR3, the DNA is TGCGCCAGCGGCCCGGGACAGGGGGCGCCCGGGGAGCTGTTTTTT. It codes for CASGPGQGAPGELFF.

The chain uses TRBV6-2 or TRBV6-3 and TRBJ1-2; D is unresolved. Trimming took 2 bases from V and 8 from J, leaving 6 bases between them. Per germline, CDR1 MNHEY and CDR2 SVGEGT. CDR3 length equals 11 residues. CDR3 coding DNA: TGTGCCAGCAGTTACGCGGGCGGCTACACCTTC. This translates into CASSYAGGYTF.

The chain combines TRBV6-1 with TRBJ1-2; 8 bases line up with TRBD1. The trim removed 3 bases at V and 4 bases at J, leaving 4 bases unmatched. The CDR3 is 14 residues long. Germline CDR1 MNHNS, CDR2 SASEGT. CDR3: CASSDPDRVYGYTF. CDR3 nucleotides: TGTGCCAGCAGTGACCCGGACAGGGTCTATGGCTACACCTTC.

The genes are TRBV7-8 and TRBJ2-1; D call uncertain. This CDR3 is built from 18 residues. CDR1 and CDR2 (germline): SGHVS, FQNEAQ. Trimming cost V 6 bases and J 0 bases, with 21 bases left between them. The CDR3 reads CASRPRANLYSSYNEQFF. Written as DNA, the CDR3 is TGTGCCAGCAGACCCCGCGCCAATTTGTACAGCTCCTACAATGAGCAGTTCTTC.

CDR3 nucleotide sequence: TGCGCCAGCAGCCAAGAAACCGGGACAGATAAAGAGACCCAGTACTTC. Amino acid sequence: CASSQETGTDKETQYF. The chain has TRBV4-3 and TRBJ2-5, with TRBD1 identical over 7 bases. Germline CDR1 reads LGHNA; CDR2 reads YSLEER. The V gene end was trimmed by 0 bases and the J gene end by 3 bases; junction bases not matched to a gene: 7. The CDR3 extends over 16 amino acids.

This chain links TRBV7-2 with TRBJ2-7; TRBD2 matches 8 bases. This CDR3 is built from 14 residues. Trimming cost V 5 bases and J 0 bases; bases outside gene matches: 3. Germline CDR1 reads SGHTA; CDR2 reads FQGNSA. The CDR3 is CASSISGISYEQYF. CDR3 in DNA: TGTGCCAGCAGCATTAGCGGGATCTCCTACGAGCAGTACTTC.

The chain has TRBV3-1 (or the pseudogene TRBV3-2) and TRBJ2-5; D is ambiguous. Germline V gives CDR1 LGHDT, CDR2 YNNKEL (reference sequence). V dropped 1 base and J dropped 5 bases, with 5 bases sitting between them. CDR3 length equals 12 residues. Here the CDR3 DNA reads TGTGCCAGCAGCCAAGTAACCGAGACCCAGTACTTC. This encodes CASSQVTETQYF.

The chain employs TRBV2 and TRBJ2-7; tentative D call: TRBD1 (5 bases). CDR3 length equals 11 residues. Deletions cut 8 bases from V and 4 bases from J, with 9 bases between. Germline CDR1 SNHLY, CDR2 FYNNEI. The CDR3 DNA is TGTGCCAGCTCGACAGCGTACGAGCAGTACTTC. Amino acid sequence: CASSTAYEQYF.

This clone was seen more than once but under ten times. This chain links TRBV12-5 with TRBJ1-3; D is undetermined. The length of the CDR3 is 14 residues. Trimming left V 0 bases short and J 0 bases short, with 3 bases between. Germline CDR1 LGHNT, CDR2 FRNRAP. The chain's CDR3 is CASGLVNSGNTIYF. CDR3 DNA: TGTGCTAGTGGTTTGGTAAACTCTGGAAACACCATATATTTT.

The chain recombines TRBV5-1 with TRBJ1-3; D not certain. This CDR3 is built from 14 residues. Germline V gene lookup returns CDR1 SGHRS and CDR2 YFSETQ. The ends were cut back, 1 base at V and 3 bases at J, with 8 bases in the middle. The CDR3 reads CASSLIGVGNTIYF. The DNA of the CDR3 is TGCGCCAGCAGCTTGATCGGAGTTGGAAACACCATATATTTT.

The chain uses TRBV29-1 and TRBJ2-7; D assignment may be TRBD1 or TRBD2 (6 bases each). The CDR3 is 13 residues long. The V gene's germline CDR1 is SQVTM and CDR2 ANQGSEA. V lost 4 bases and J lost 3, with 13 bases in between. The CDR3: CSVVRGPYYEQYF. CDR3 coding DNA: TGCAGCGTTGTACGGGGGCCCTACTACGAGCAGTACTTC.

This clone is a singleton in its sample. The chain recombines TRBV24-1 with TRBJ2-1, with 11 bases fitting TRBD2. V shed 5 bases and J 4 bases; nucleotides not matched to a gene: 6. CDR1 is KGHDR and CDR2 is SFDVKD in the germline V gene. The CDR3 is 16 amino acids. CDR3: CATSVPGTSGYNEQFF. The DNA for the CDR3 is TGTGCCACCAGTGTCCCCGGGACTAGCGGTTACAATGAGCAGTTCTTC.

V usage is TRBV20-1 and J usage is TRBJ1-1; D gene unclear. Germline CDR1 DFQATT, CDR2 SNEGSKA (reference sequence). V lost 3 bases to trimming and J lost 12 bases, with 14 bases between them. The CDR3 has 11 residues. CDR3 in amino acids: CSARFARSTFF. The CDR3 coding sequence is TGCAGTGCTAGGTTCGCCCGTTCTACTTTCTTT.

The V gene is TRBV19, the J gene TRBJ1-2; D unresolved. This CDR3 spans 17 amino acids. Germline CDR1 reads LNHDA; CDR2 reads SQIVND (reference sequence). Trimming stripped 7 bases from V and 3 bases from J, with 24 bases between. In DNA form, the CDR3 reads TGTGCCAGTACAATCGGAAGGTGGAGAGACTCTTACTATGGCTACACCTTC. It specifies CASTIGRWRDSYYGYTF.

The genes are TRBV21-1 and TRBJ1-6; the table gives TRBD1 as D, unverified against the DNA. TRBV21-1 is tagged as a pseudogene. CDR3 length: 12 amino acids. CDR3 protein: CASSKGQGPLHF. For the CDR3, the DNA is TGTGCCAGCAGCAAAGGGCAGGGGCCCCTCCACTTT.

This clone was seen a single time. This rearrangement joins TRBV3-1 (or the pseudogene TRBV3-2) to TRBJ2-1, with a tentative D call TRBD2 (6 bases). Trimming stripped 3 bases from V and 7 bases from J, with 13 bases between. This CDR3 is 14 amino acids long. Germline V lookup: CDR1 LGHDT, CDR2 YNNKEL (reference sequence). The CDR3: CASSHQLASNEQFF. The CDR3 DNA sequence: TGTGCCAGCAGCCACCAACTAGCAAGTAATGAGCAGTTCTTC.

This chain connects TRBV30 to TRBJ1-3, with D perhaps TRBD1 (5 bases). With 5 bases removed from V and 3 bases from J, the gap between germline ends came to 11 bases. The CDR3 is 13 amino acids. CDR1 and CDR2 from the germline V gene are GTSNPN and SVGIG (reference sequence). The chain's CDR3 is CAWEKGYGNTIYF. DNA of the CDR3: TGTGCCTGGGAAAAGGGGTATGGAAACACCATATATTTT.

A few counts support this clone. V is TRBV11-3 and J is TRBJ2-1; tentatively, D is TRBD1 or TRBD2 (5 bases each). Trimming shortened V by 3 bases and J by 0 bases, and 12 bases separated the two germline ends. This CDR3 is 16 amino acids long. The germline V gene encodes CDR1 SGHNT and CDR2 YENEEA. The chain's CDR3 is CASSFNYGASYNEQFF. The DNA for the CDR3 is TGTGCCAGCAGCTTTAACTACGGGGCCTCCTACAATGAGCAGTTCTTC.

This clone was recorded once. The rearrangement uses TRBV7-2 and TRBJ1-2; TRBD1 agrees at 11 bases. The ends lost 5 bases at V and 7 bases at J; junction bases unmatched: 9. The CDR3 totals 15 residues. Germline CDR1 SGHTA, CDR2 FQGNSA. The CDR3 loop reads CASSPSTGTGGGYTF. The DNA of the CDR3 is TGTGCCAGCAGCCCCAGCACCGGGACAGGGGGTGGCTACACCTTC.

In nucleotides, the CDR3 is TGTGCCAGCTCACCAACAGGGTACACTGAAGCTTTCTTT. This codes for CASSPTGYTEAFF. This rearrangement joins TRBV18 to TRBJ1-1, with D possibly TRBD1 on 6 matching bases. In germline, CDR1 is KGHSH, CDR2 LQKENI. V dropped 2 bases and J dropped 3 bases, with 7 bases sitting between them. This CDR3 region has 13 residues.

This chain connects TRBV5-8 to TRBJ2-1; D is possibly TRBD1 or TRBD2 (6 bases each). The CDR3 spans 17 residues. V was shortened by 3 bases and J by 8 bases, with 24 bases between the two germline ends. CDR1 and CDR2 from the germline V gene are SGHTS and YDEGEE. The CDR3 DNA follows: TGTGCCAGCAGCTATGGGACCCGCGGGACAAGGGGGGATGAGCAGTTCTTC. Encoded protein: CASSYGTRGTRGDEQFF.